These 25 T cell receptor beta chains share one sample of origin, sequenced in a study of shared clonotypes between healthy human individuals. The method was immunoSEQ multiplex PCR; TCRdb's version includes in-frame clones alone and lacks a portion of them. There are some 1,100,000 clones in the sample; about 80% occur only once, and under 0.65% lies in the top ten. Sequences were obtained from memory CD4+ T cells from PBMCs. Indicated subset: CD45RA-negative fraction. The origin of the receptors is a man younger than 35 in good health. Some clones in this sample may be carry-over from other donors' samples.

The CDR3 region has the DNA TGCGCCAGCAGCGTGGACTTGAGCTCCTACGAGCAGTACTTC. It yields the protein CASSVDLSSYEQYF. V usage is TRBV5-1 and J usage is TRBJ2-7, with D possibly being TRBD2 (5 bases). V lost 4 bases and J 0 bases, leaving 11 bases between the germline ends. The CDR3 covers 14 residues. Per germline, CDR1 SGHRS and CDR2 YFSETQ.

This chain links TRBV18 with TRBJ2-1; 12 positions match TRBD2. J lost 8 bases, V lost 0 bases, and 2 bases had no gene match. The CDR3 runs 15 residues. The germline V gene encodes CDR1 KGHSH and CDR2 LQKENI. The CDR3 protein is CASSPPTSGSHEQFF. The CDR3 coding sequence is TGTGCCAGCTCACCACCGACTAGCGGGAGTCATGAGCAGTTCTTC.

This clone was recorded once. V gene TRBV7-6 combines with J gene TRBJ2-5; possibly TRBD2 for D (6 bases). Trimming took off 5 bases at V and 6 bases at J, with 16 bases between the two ends. The CDR3 consists of 14 residues. CDR1 and CDR2 (germline): SGHVS, FNYEAQ. The CDR3 is CASSLPGGTKTQYF. CDR3 DNA sequence: TGTGCCAGCAGCCTCCCTGGCGGGACGAAGACCCAGTACTTC.

The chain carries TRBV27 and TRBJ1-5, with D possibly being TRBD1 (6 bases). Germline loops: CDR1 MNHEY, CDR2 SMNVEV (reference sequence). The length of the CDR3 is 14 residues. The ends were cut back, 4 bases at V and 6 bases at J, with 13 bases in the middle. Written as DNA, the CDR3 is TGTGCCAGCAGTTCGGGGGGGCTAGGTCAGCCCCAGCATTTT. This codes for CASSSGGLGQPQHF.

The chain is built from TRBV6-6 and TRBJ1-2, with D maybe TRBD1 (6 bases). The CDR3 spans 14 residues. Trimming took 2 bases from V and 7 from J, leaving 14 bases between them. Germline CDR1 and CDR2: MNHNY and SVGAGI (reference sequence). CDR3 coding DNA: TGTGCCAGCAGTTACGGGGGGGACAACGGTGGCTACACCTTC. Translating it yields CASSYGGDNGGYTF.

The V gene is TRBV2, the J gene TRBJ2-1; no firm D call. The ends were cut back, 7 bases at V and 10 bases at J, with 14 bases in the middle. The germline CDR1 and CDR2 sequences are SNHLY and FYNNEI. The CDR3 totals 12 residues. The CDR3 loop reads CASNFYASEQFF. The CDR3 DNA follows: TGTGCCAGCAATTTCTACGCGAGCGAGCAGTTCTTC.

The chain is built from TRBV5-1 and TRBJ1-4; D call uncertain. The V and J ends lost 0 bases and 8 bases respectively, with 14 bases between them. The CDR3 runs 15 residues. Germline CDR1 reads SGHRS; CDR2 reads YFSETQ. In DNA, the CDR3 is TGCGCCAGCAGCTTGGTGTCCGGGGTCAGGGAAAAACTGTTTTTT. This sequence encodes CASSLVSGVREKLFF.

J is TRBJ2-2 and V is TRBV27; no reliable D call. This CDR3 spans 16 amino acids. Germline V lookup: CDR1 MNHEY, CDR2 SMNVEV (reference sequence). The V end was cut by 3 bases, the J end by 4 bases, with 15 bases between. CDR3: CASSFMGNRRTGELFF. The CDR3 DNA follows: TGTGCCAGCAGTTTCATGGGAAATAGGCGCACCGGGGAGCTGTTTTTT.

The gene calls are TRBV18 and TRBJ2-2; 11 nucleotides line up with TRBD2. CDR1 is KGHSH and CDR2 is LQKENI in the germline V gene. CDR3 length equals 15 residues. Losses at the gene ends were 4 bases for V and 4 bases for J; bases not matched to a gene: 2. The CDR3 loop reads CASSQTSGITGELFF. The CDR3 coding sequence is TGTGCCAGCTCACAGACTAGCGGGATCACCGGGGAGCTGTTTTTT.

The genes are TRBV6-5 and TRBJ1-2, with 9 bases identical to TRBD1. J was trimmed by 6 bases and V by 6 bases; bases with no gene match: 11. CDR3 length equals 15 residues. CDR1 is MNHEY, CDR2 SVGAGI, per germline. The CDR3 DNA follows: TGTGCCAGCAGCCTCCAGGGACAGGGATGGGATGGCTACACCTTC. Translated, it gives CASSLQGQGWDGYTF.

This clone was seen many times. The V and J genes are TRBV5-6 and TRBJ2-7, with 14 positions matching TRBD2. The V gene end was trimmed by 2 bases and the J gene end by 0 bases; junction bases not matched to a gene: 10. Germline lookup yields CDR1 SGHDT and CDR2 YYEEEE. This CDR3 has 19 residues. DNA of the CDR3: TGTGCCAGCAGCTTCCTGGGACTAGCGGGAGCGAAGAGCTCCTACGAGCAGTACTTC. Translation: CASSFLGLAGAKSSYEQYF.

V and J are TRBV28 and TRBJ2-7, with D maybe TRBD1 (6 bases). CDR1 MDHEN and CDR2 SYDVKM come from the germline V gene. This CDR3 spans 15 amino acids. V lost 0 bases and J lost 0, with 9 bases in between. CDR3 nucleotides: TGTGCCAGCAGTTTATGGGGGGCTTTCTCCTACGAGCAGTACTTC. Translated: CASSLWGAFSYEQYF.

The V and J genes are TRBV28 and TRBJ2-1, with TRBD2 identical over 10 bases. The CDR3 runs 14 residues. V gave up 10 bases and J gave up 7 bases; unmatched junction bases: 10. The V gene's germline CDR1 is MDHEN and CDR2 SYDVKM. CDR3 in DNA: TGTGCCATCGGAAGGACTAGCGGAGGGAATGAGCAGTTCTTC. Protein product: CAIGRTSGGNEQFF.

The chain employs TRBV4-3 and TRBJ1-2; D ambiguous. CDR3 length: 15 amino acids. Germline V lookup: CDR1 LGHNA, CDR2 YSLEER. Trimming removed 1 base at V and 4 bases at J, with 13 bases between. The CDR3 reads CASSQVPPGIYGYTF. CDR3 bases: TGCGCCAGCAGCCAAGTTCCCCCTGGGATCTATGGCTACACCTTC.

The rearrangement uses TRBV5-4 and TRBJ2-1; D is unclear. Trimming stripped 1 base from V and 8 bases from J, with 10 bases between. CDR1 and CDR2 (germline): SGHNT, YYREEE (reference sequence). CDR3 length: 13 residues. CDR3 loop: CASSLWQSDEQFF. In DNA, the CDR3 is TGTGCCAGCAGCTTGTGGCAGTCAGATGAGCAGTTCTTC.

In DNA form, the CDR3 reads TGCGCCAGCAGCTTGGATGGCGTTAGGGGATACAATGAGCAGTTCTTC. Residues: CASSLDGVRGYNEQFF. The chain combines TRBV5-1 with TRBJ2-1, with D possibly TRBD1 on 5 matching bases. V lost 0 bases and J 4 bases, leaving 14 bases between the germline ends. The germline V gene has CDR1 SGHRS and CDR2 YFSETQ. CDR3 length: 16 amino acids.

The gene calls are TRBV6-5 and TRBJ2-5, with 12 bases that match TRBD2. The CDR3 is 14 amino acids. Germline lookup yields CDR1 MNHEY and CDR2 SVGAGI. After removal of 6 bases from V and 13 bases from J, the junction contained 12 bases not matched to a gene. In nucleotides, the CDR3 is TGTGCCAGCAGCCGGAGGGGACTAGCGGGCGGCCCGTACTTC. Its translation: CASSRRGLAGGPYF.

The rearrangement joins TRBV6-5 to TRBJ2-1; D may be TRBD2 (6 bases). The CDR3 consists of 11 residues. V gave up 2 bases and J gave up 10 bases, with 6 bases separating them. Germline-derived CDR1 and CDR2 are MNHEY and SVGAGI. The CDR3 here is CASSYGREQFF. The CDR3 nucleotides read TGTGCCAGCAGTTACGGGAGGGAGCAGTTCTTC.

The chain combines TRBV6-5 with TRBJ1-5, with D perhaps TRBD1 (5 bases). This CDR3 region has 14 residues. From germline, CDR1 is MNHEY and CDR2 SVGAGI. V was cut by 2 bases and J by 6 bases, with 11 bases left in between. CDR3 DNA sequence: TGTGCCAGCAGTTACGGGGGTACTAGTCAGCCCCAGCATTTT. Translated, it gives CASSYGGTSQPQHF.

The count of this clone is one. V is TRBV6-6 and J is TRBJ2-3; D ambiguous. Trimming took off 6 bases at V and 6 bases at J, with 10 bases between the two ends. The germline CDR1 and CDR2 sequences are MNHNY and SVGAGI (reference sequence). The CDR3 is made up of 12 amino acids. CDR3 DNA: TGTGCCAGCAGCTCCCCGTCTGATACGCAGTATTTT. Its protein is CASSSPSDTQYF.

The chain uses TRBV4-3 and TRBJ2-5; 7 bases line up with TRBD2. CDR3 length: 16 amino acids. J lost 2 bases, V lost 4 bases, and 10 bases had no gene match. Germline lookup yields CDR1 LGHNA and CDR2 YSLEER. The CDR3 is CASSLGRGGTQETQYF. The CDR3 DNA is TGCGCCAGCAGCCTGGGGAGGGGCGGGACTCAAGAGACCCAGTACTTC.

The chain combines TRBV6-6 with TRBJ1-2, with 10 bases aligning to TRBD1. The CDR3 is 16 residues long. The germline CDR1 and CDR2 sequences are MNHNY and SVGAGI (reference sequence). V shed 2 bases and J 2 bases; nucleotides not matched to a gene: 5. The CDR3, as DNA: TGTGCCAGCAGTTACCTCCTGGGACAGGGGAACTATGGCTACACCTTC. Its translation is CASSYLLGQGNYGYTF.

Worth noting for this clone: A much larger clonotype is one base distant, so this may be a read error. The rearrangement uses TRBV4-2 and TRBJ2-2, with D unresolved. There are 13 residues in the CDR3. Looked up from germline, CDR1 is LGHNA and CDR2 is YNFKEQ. Deletions cut 1 base from V and 4 bases from J, with 4 bases between. The DNA of the CDR3 is TGTGCCAGCAGCCAAGCCGTCACCGGGGAGCTGTTTTTT. This encodes CASSQAVTGELFF.

V and J are TRBV10-3 and TRBJ2-7; D may correspond to TRBD1 or TRBD2 (6 bases each). This CDR3 has 14 residues. CDR1 is ENHRY and CDR2 is SYGVKD in the germline V gene. V lost 5 bases, J lost 3 bases, and 14 bases lay in between. In DNA, the CDR3 is TGTGCCATCAGTCCGAAGGGGGGTGACTACGAGCAGTACTTC. Encoded protein: CAISPKGGDYEQYF.

This clone was found once. The chain employs TRBV5-6 and TRBJ2-5, with 9 positions matching TRBD2. This CDR3 has 14 amino acids. Germline loops: CDR1 SGHDT, CDR2 YYEEEE. V was clipped by 3 bases and J by 5 bases; unmatched bases: 5. As DNA, the CDR3 is TGTGCCAGCAGCTCAGCGGGAGGCGGGGAGACCCAGTACTTC. Its translation is CASSSAGGGETQYF.